Detailed here is one T cell receptor beta chain. Its specificity is unknown. This sample is part of a study of CD4+ T cells in melanoma. Study-wide results and limits: A reported correlation linked neoantigen-specific CD4+ T cells to CD8+, macrophage and B cell function.

Generated by immunoSEQ multiplex PCR, the TCRdb table keeps only in-frame clones and is missing some. There are 120,000 to 150,000 clones in the sample; about 93% occur only once, and 1.5% lies in the top ten. Per germline, CDR1 SQVTM and CDR2 ANQGSEA. J gave up 5 bases and V 7 bases, and 6 bases lay outside the gene matches. CDR3 length: 12 residues. This chain links TRBV29-1 with TRBJ1-1; the match to TRBD1 covers 8 bases. The origin of this receptor is a human donor with melanoma. CDR3 coding DNA: TGCAGCGCAACACAGGGGGGAACTGAAGCTTTCTTT. It yields the protein CSATQGGTEAFF.